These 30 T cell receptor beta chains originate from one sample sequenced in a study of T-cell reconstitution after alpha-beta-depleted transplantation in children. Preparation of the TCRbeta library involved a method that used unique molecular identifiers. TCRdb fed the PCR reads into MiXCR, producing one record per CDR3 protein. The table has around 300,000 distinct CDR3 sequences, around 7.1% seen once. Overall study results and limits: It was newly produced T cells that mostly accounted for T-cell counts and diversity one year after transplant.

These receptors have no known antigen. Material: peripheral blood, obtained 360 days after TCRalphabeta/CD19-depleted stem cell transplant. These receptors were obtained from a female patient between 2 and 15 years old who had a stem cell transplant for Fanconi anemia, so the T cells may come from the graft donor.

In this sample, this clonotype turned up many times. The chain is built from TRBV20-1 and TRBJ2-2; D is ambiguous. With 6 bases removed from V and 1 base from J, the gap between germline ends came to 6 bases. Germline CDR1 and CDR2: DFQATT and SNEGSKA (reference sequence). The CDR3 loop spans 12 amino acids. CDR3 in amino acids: CSAKKNTGELFF. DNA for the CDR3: TGCAGTGCCAAGAAGAACACCGGGGAGCTGTTTTTT.

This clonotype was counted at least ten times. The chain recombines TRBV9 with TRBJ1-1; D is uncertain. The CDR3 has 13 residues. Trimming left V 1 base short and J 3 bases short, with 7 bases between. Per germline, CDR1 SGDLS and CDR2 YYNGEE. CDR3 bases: TGTGCCAGCAGCGTACAGGCGGACACTGAAGCTTTCTTT. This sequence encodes CASSVQADTEAFF.

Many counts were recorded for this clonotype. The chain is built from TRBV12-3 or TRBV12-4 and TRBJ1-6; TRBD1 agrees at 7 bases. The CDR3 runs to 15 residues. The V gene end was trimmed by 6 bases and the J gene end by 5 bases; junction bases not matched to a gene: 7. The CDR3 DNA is TGTGCCAGCAGATTCGGACAGGAAAATAATTCACCCCTCCACTTT. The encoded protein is CASRFGQENNSPLHF.

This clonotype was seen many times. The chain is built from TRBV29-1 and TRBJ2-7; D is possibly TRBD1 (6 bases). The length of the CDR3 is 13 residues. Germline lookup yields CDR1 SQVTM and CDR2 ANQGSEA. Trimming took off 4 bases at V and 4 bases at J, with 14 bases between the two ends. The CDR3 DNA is TGCAGCGTTGTTGGTGACAGGTCGTACGAGCAGTACTTC. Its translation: CSVVGDRSYEQYF.

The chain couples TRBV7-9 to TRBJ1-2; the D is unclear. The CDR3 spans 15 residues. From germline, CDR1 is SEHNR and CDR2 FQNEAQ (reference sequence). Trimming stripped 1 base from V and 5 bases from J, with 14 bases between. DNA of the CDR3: TGTGCCAGCAGCTTAGACACCAGCGATAGATATGGCTACACCTTC. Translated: CASSLDTSDRYGYTF. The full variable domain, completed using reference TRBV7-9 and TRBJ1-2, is DTGVSQNPRHKITKRGQNVTFRCDPISEHNRLYWYRQTLGQGPEFLTYFQNEAQLEKSRLLSDRFSAERPKGSFSTLEIQRTEQGDSAMYLCASSLDTSDRYGYTFGSGTRLTVV.

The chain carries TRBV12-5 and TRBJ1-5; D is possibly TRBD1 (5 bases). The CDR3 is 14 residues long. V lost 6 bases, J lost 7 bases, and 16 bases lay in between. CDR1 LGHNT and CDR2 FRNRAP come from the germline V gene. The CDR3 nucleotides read TGTGCTAGTGGCCGGAATGGGGGGGGACAGCCCCAGCATTTT. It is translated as CASGRNGGGQPQHF. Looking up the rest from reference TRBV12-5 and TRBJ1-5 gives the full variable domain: DARVTQTPRHKVTEMGQEVTMRCQPILGHNTVFWYRQTMMQGLELLAYFRNRAPLDDSGMPKDRFSAEMPDATLATLKIQPSEPRDSAVYFCASGRNGGGQPQHFGDGTRLSIL.

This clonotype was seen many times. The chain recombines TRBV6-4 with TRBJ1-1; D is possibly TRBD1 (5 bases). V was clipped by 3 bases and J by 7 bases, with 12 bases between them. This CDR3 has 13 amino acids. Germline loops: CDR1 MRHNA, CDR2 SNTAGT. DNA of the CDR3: TGTGCCAGCAGTGAGACGGGGGAGGGTGAAGCTTTCTTT. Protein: CASSETGEGEAFF.

The CDR3 region is CASSFSGMNTEAFF. The DNA of the CDR3 is TGTGCCAGCAGCTTTTCAGGGATGAACACTGAAGCTTTCTTT. The gene calls are TRBV5-6 and TRBJ1-1, with TRBD1 as a possible D gene (5 bases). Germline V CDR1 and CDR2: SGHDT, YYEEEE. CDR3 length: 14 amino acids. The V gene lost 2 bases and the J gene lost 0 bases, with 8 bases spanning the gap.

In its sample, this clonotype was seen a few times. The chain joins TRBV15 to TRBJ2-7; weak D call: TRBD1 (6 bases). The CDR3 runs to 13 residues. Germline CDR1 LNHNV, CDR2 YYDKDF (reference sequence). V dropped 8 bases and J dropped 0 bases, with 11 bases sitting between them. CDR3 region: CATGAGDSYEQYF. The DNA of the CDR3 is TGTGCCACCGGGGCAGGGGACTCCTACGAGCAGTACTTC.

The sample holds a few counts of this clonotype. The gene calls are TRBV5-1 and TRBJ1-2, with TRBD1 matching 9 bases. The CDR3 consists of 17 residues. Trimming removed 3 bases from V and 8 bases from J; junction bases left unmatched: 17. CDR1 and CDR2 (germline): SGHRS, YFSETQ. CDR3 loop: CASSSTDRGQDRRGYTF. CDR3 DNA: TGCGCCAGCAGCTCGACGGACAGGGGCCAGGACAGAAGAGGCTACACCTTC.

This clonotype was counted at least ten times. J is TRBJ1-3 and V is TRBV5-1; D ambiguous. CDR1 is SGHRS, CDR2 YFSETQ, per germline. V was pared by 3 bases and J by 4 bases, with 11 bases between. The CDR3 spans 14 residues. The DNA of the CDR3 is TGCGCCAGCAGCTCCGGAGGTTACGGAAACACCATATATTTT. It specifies CASSSGGYGNTIYF.

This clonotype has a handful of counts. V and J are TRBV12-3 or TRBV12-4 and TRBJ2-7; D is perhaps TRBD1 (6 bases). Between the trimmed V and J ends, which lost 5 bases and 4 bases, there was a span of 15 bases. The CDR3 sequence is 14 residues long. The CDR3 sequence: CASSSKDSVYEQYF. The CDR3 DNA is TGTGCCAGCAGTAGTAAGGACAGCGTGTACGAGCAGTACTTC.

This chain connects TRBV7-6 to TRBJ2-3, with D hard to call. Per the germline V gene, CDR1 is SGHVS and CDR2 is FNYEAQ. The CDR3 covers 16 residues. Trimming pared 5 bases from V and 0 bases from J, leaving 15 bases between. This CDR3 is CASSPSRTLSTDTQYF. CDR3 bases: TGTGCCAGCAGCCCGTCCCGGACGTTAAGCACAGATACGCAGTATTTT.

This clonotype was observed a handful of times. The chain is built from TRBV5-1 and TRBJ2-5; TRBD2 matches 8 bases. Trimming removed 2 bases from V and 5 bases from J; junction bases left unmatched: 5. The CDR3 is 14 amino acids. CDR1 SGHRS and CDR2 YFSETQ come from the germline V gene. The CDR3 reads CASSFGGGGETQYF. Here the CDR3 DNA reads TGCGCCAGCAGCTTCGGGGGGGGAGGCGAGACCCAGTACTTC. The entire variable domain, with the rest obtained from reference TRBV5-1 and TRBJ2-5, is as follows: KAGVTQTPRYLIKTRGQQVTLSCSPISGHRSVSWYQQTPGQGLQFLFEYFSETQRNKGNFPGRFSGRQFSNSRSEMNVSTLELGDSALYLCASSFGGGGETQYFGPGTRLLVL.

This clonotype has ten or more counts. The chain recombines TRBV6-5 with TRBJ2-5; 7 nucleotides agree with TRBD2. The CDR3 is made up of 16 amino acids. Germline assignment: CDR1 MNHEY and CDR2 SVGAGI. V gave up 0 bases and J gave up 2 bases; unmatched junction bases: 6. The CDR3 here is CASSYSLLAVQETQYF. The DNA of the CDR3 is TGTGCCAGCAGTTACTCGCTCCTAGCGGTTCAAGAGACCCAGTACTTC.

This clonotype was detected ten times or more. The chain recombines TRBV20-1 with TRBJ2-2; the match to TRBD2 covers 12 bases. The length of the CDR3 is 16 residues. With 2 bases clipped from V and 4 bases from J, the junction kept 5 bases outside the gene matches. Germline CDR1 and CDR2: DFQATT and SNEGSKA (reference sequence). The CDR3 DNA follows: TGCAGTGCTAGAAGGCTAGCGGGGGGGCTCACCGGGGAGCTGTTTTTT. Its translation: CSARRLAGGLTGELFF.

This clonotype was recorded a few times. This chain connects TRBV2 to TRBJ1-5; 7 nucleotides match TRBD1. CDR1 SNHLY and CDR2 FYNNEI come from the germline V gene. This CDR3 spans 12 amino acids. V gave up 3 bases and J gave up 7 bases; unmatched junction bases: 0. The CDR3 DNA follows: TGTGCCAGCAGTGAGGGACAGCAGCCCCAGCATTTT. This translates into CASSEGQQPQHF.

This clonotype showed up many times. In nucleotides, the CDR3 is TGCGCCAGCAGCCGCAGCACTCGACAGAGCTCCTACAATGAGCAGTTCTTC. Translating gives CASSRSTRQSSYNEQFF. The gene calls are TRBV4-1 and TRBJ2-1; possible D gene TRBD1, 5 bases. Trimming took 4 bases from V and 0 from J, leaving 16 bases between them. In germline, CDR1 is MGHRA, CDR2 YSYEKL. The CDR3 consists of 17 residues.

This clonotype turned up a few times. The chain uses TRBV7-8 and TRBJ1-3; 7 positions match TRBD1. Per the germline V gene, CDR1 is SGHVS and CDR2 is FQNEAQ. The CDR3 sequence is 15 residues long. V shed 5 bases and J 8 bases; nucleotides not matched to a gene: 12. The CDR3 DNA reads TGTGCCAGCAGCCCCCCGGGACAGCTAGTACACACCATATATTTT. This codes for CASSPPGQLVHTIYF.

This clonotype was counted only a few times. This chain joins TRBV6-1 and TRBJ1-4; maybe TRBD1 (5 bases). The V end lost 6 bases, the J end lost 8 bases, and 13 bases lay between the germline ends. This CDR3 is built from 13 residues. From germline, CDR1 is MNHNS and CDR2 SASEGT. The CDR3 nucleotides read TGTGCCAGCAGAGAGCAGGGCTACGAAAAACTGTTTTTT. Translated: CASREQGYEKLFF.

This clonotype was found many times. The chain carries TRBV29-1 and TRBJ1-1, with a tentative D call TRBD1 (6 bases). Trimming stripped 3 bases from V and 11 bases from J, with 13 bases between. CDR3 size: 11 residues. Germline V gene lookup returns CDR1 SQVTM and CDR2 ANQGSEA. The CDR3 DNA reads TGCAGCGTTGACCAGACAGGCACCGCTTTCTTT. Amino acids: CSVDQTGTAFF.

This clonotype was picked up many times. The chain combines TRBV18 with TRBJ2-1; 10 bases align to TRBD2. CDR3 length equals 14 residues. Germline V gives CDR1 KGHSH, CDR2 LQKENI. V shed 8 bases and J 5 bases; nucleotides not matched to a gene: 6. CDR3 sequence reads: CASQTSGYDNEQFF. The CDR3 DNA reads TGTGCCAGCCAGACTAGCGGGTACGACAATGAGCAGTTCTTC. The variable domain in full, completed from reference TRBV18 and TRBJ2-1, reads NAGVMQNPRHLVRRRGQEARLRCSPMKGHSHVYWYRQLPEEGLKFMVYLQKENIIDESGMPKERFSAEFPKEGPSILRIQQVVRGDSAAYFCASQTSGYDNEQFFGPGTRLTVL.

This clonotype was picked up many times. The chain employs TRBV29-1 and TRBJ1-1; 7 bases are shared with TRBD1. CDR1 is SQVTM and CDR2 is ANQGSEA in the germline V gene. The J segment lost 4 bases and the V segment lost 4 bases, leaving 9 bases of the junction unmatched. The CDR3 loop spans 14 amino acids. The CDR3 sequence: CSVVRQGGSTEAFF. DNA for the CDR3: TGCAGCGTTGTCCGACAGGGAGGGAGCACTGAAGCTTTCTTT.

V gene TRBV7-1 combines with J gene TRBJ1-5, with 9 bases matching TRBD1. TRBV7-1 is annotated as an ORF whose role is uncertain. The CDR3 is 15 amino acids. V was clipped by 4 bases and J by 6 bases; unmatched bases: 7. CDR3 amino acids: CASSYVQGASQPQHF. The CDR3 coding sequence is TGTGCCAGCAGCTACGTACAGGGGGCGAGTCAGCCCCAGCATTTT.

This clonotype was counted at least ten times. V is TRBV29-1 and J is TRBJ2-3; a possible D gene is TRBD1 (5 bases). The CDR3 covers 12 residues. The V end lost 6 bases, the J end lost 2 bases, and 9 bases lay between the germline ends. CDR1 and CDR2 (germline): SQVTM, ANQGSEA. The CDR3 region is CSVQGATDTQYF. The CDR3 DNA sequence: TGCAGCGTCCAGGGTGCCACAGATACGCAGTATTTT.

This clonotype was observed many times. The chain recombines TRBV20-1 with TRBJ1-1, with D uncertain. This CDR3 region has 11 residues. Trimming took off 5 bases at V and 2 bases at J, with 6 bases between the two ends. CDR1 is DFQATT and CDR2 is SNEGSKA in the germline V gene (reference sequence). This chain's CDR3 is CSALGNTEAFF. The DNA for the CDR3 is TGCAGTGCTCTCGGTAACACTGAAGCTTTCTTT.

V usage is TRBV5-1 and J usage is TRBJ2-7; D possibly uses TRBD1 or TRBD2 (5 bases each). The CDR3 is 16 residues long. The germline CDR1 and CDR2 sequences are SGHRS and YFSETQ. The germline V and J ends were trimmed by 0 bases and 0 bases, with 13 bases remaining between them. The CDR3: CASSLGGSGTSYEQYF. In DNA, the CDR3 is TGCGCCAGCAGCTTGGGGGGTTCCGGGACCTCCTACGAGCAGTACTTC.

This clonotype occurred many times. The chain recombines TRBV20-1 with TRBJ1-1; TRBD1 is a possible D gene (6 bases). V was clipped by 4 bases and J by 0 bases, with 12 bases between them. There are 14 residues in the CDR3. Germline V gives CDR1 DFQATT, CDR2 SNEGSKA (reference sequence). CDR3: CSATTGAMNTEAFF. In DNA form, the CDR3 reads TGCAGTGCTACGACAGGAGCAATGAACACTGAAGCTTTCTTT.

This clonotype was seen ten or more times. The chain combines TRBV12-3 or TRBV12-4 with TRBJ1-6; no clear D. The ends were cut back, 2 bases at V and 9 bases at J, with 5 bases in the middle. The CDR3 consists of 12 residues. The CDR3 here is CASSLWVSPLHF. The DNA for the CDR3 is TGTGCCAGCAGTTTATGGGTTTCACCCCTCCACTTT.

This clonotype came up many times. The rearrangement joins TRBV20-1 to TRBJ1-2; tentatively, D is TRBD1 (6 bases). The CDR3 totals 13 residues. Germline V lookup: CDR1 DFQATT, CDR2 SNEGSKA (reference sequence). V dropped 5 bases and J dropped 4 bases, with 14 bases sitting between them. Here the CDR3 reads CSAQQGGRYGYTF. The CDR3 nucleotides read TGCAGTGCTCAACAGGGAGGCCGCTATGGCTACACCTTC.